A single TCR beta chain is shown here with its context. The data originate from a study of OX40 agonist ivuxolimab in advanced cancers. Study summary: The patients received ivuxolimab by intravenous route every 2 weeks at 0.01 to 10 mg/kg. Three patients showed partial responses: one hepatocellular carcinoma and two cutaneous melanoma cases.

The germline CDR1 and CDR2 sequences are PRHDT and FYEKMQ (reference sequence). Trimming cost V 4 bases and J 2 bases, with 15 bases left between them. The CDR3 totals 15 residues. Sequenced by immunoSEQ multiplex PCR; TCRdb stores in-frame clones only, minus some. The table lists over 30,000 clones, around 80% of them singletons. The gene calls are TRBV13 and TRBJ2-7, with D possibly matching TRBD1 (6 bases). The clonotype was recovered from an adult with an advanced solid tumor such as melanoma, head and neck, liver or kidney cancer. Material: CD4+ or CD8+ T cells sorted from blood, obtained in a trial of the OX40 agonist ivuxolimab. The CDR3 loop is CASSSLGHGTYEQYF. CDR3 DNA: TGTGCCAGCAGCTCTCTGGGACACGGAACCTACGAGCAGTACTTC.